Below, 10 T cell receptor beta chains from the same sample are listed, as sequenced in a study of shared clonotypes between healthy human individuals. The table came from immunoSEQ multiplex PCR; TCRdb's copy has only in-frame clones and leaves some out. The top ten clones hold almost 0.9% of a sample with about 1.1 million clones, roughly 80% of them seen once. The specimen was memory CD4+ T cells from PBMCs. Subset meaning: CD45RA-negative fraction. These receptors came from a man between 18 and 35 years old in good health. Some clones in this sample may be carry-over from other donors' samples.

The chain carries TRBV12-5 and TRBJ1-2, with D perhaps matching TRBD1 (6 bases). This CDR3 comprises 17 residues. The V and J ends lost 8 bases and 2 bases respectively, with 24 bases between them. From germline, CDR1 is LGHNT and CDR2 FRNRAP. The DNA for the CDR3 is TGTGCTAGTTTACGCACTATTACAGGGAATAGGAACTATGGCTACACCTTC. This codes for CASLRTITGNRNYGYTF.

This chain uses TRBV11-2 with TRBJ2-7; D remains ambiguous. V was trimmed by 3 bases and J by 2 bases, leaving 11 bases between them. The CDR3 loop spans 14 amino acids. CDR1 is SGHAT, CDR2 FQNNGV, per germline. CDR3 sequence (DNA): TGTGCCAGCAGCTTGAGTGGCCTTACCTACGAGCAGTACTTC. Its protein is CASSLSGLTYEQYF.

Worth noting for this clone: This may come from a read error, since a much larger clone is one base off. This chain joins TRBV7-2 and TRBJ2-7; 9 nucleotides match TRBD1. This CDR3 has 15 amino acids. Germline V gene lookup returns CDR1 SGHTA and CDR2 FQGNSA. V was clipped by 1 base and J by 2 bases; unmatched bases: 3. CDR3 in amino acids: CASSLDRGRTYEQYF. The CDR3 region has the DNA TGTGCCAGCAGCTTAGACAGGGGGCGCACCTACGAGCAGTACTTC. The full variable domain, rest sourced from reference TRBV7-2 and TRBJ2-7, is GAGVSQSPSNKVTEKGKDVELRCDPISGHTALYWYRQSLGQGLEFLIYFQGNSAPDKSGLPSDRFSAERTGGSVSTLTIQRTQQEDSAVYLCASSLDRGRTYEQYFGPGTRLTVT.

This clone was picked up one time. The chain joins TRBV7-2 to TRBJ2-7; D gene ambiguous. The CDR3 is 14 residues long. Trimming cost V 1 base and J 6 bases, with 13 bases left between them. CDR1 is SGHTA and CDR2 is FQGNSA in the germline V gene. CDR3 loop: CASSLEANRFEQYF. The CDR3 DNA sequence: TGTGCCAGCAGCTTAGAAGCGAATCGCTTCGAGCAGTACTTC.

The CDR3 nucleotides read TGTGCCAGCAGCGTAGGGAACAGGGGGAACACTGAAGCTTTCTTT. This gives the protein CASSVGNRGNTEAFF. The gene calls are TRBV9 and TRBJ1-1; 7 bases align to TRBD1. From germline, CDR1 is SGDLS and CDR2 YYNGEE. The trim removed 0 bases at V and 1 base at J, leaving 3 bases unmatched. The CDR3 contains 15 residues.

The genes are TRBV6-4 and TRBJ2-1; 10 bases agree with TRBD2. The germline V gene encodes CDR1 MRHNA and CDR2 SNTAGT. CDR3 length: 16 residues. V gave up 9 bases and J gave up 11 bases; unmatched junction bases: 19. CDR3: CARTYLGLAGVIKQFF. CDR3 DNA: TGTGCCAGGACTTACCTGGGGCTAGCGGGAGTAATCAAGCAGTTCTTC.

The chain is built from TRBV7-9 and TRBJ1-2, with 7 bases identical to TRBD1. The CDR3 is 18 amino acids. The V and J ends lost 0 bases and 5 bases, in that order; junction bases with no gene match: 15. CDR1 is SEHNR and CDR2 is FQNEAQ in the germline V gene (reference sequence). In nucleotides, the CDR3 is TGTGCCAGCAGCTTAGCGCTAGGACAGGACACCGCCCGGTATGGCTACACCTTC. Translation: CASSLALGQDTARYGYTF.

As to this clone: Other DNA sequences in the same sample also yield this CDR3. The J gene is TRBJ1-2, the V gene TRBV28; the D gene is possibly TRBD1 (5 bases). Germline V gene data show CDR1 as MDHEN and CDR2 as SYDVKM. The CDR3 runs to 13 residues. V was trimmed by 2 bases and J by 4 bases, leaving 8 bases between them. The chain's CDR3 is CASSLGTFYGYTF. In DNA, the CDR3 is TGTGCCAGCAGTTTAGGGACGTTCTATGGCTACACCTTC.

The chain is built from TRBV5-1 and TRBJ1-5; TRBD1 is a possible D gene (5 bases). The germline V gene encodes CDR1 SGHRS and CDR2 YFSETQ. This CDR3 comprises 15 residues. The ends were cut back, 3 bases at V and 4 bases at J, with 14 bases in the middle. The CDR3 region is CASSSDGQTNQPQHF. The DNA for the CDR3 is TGCGCCAGCAGCTCGGATGGACAAACAAATCAGCCCCAGCATTTT. Full variable domain (outside the CDR3, taken from reference TRBV5-1 and TRBJ1-5): KAGVTQTPRYLIKTRGQQVTLSCSPISGHRSVSWYQQTPGQGLQFLFEYFSETQRNKGNFPGRFSGRQFSNSRSEMNVSTLELGDSALYLCASSSDGQTNQPQHFGDGTRLSIL.

This clone appeared a few times. The chain carries TRBV7-2 and TRBJ2-1, with 13 positions matching TRBD2. This CDR3 has 16 residues. V was pared by 5 bases and J by 3 bases, with 4 bases of the junction left unmatched. Germline V gene data show CDR1 as SGHTA and CDR2 as FQGNSA. As DNA, the CDR3 is TGTGCCAGCAGCATGCGACTAGCGGGAGGCTACAATGAGCAGTTCTTC. Encoded protein: CASSMRLAGGYNEQFF. The full variable domain, completed using reference TRBV7-2 and TRBJ2-1, is GAGVSQSPSNKVTEKGKDVELRCDPISGHTALYWYRQSLGQGLEFLIYFQGNSAPDKSGLPSDRFSAERTGGSVSTLTIQRTQQEDSAVYLCASSMRLAGGYNEQFFGPGTRLTVL.